The subject of this entry is one TCR beta chain. What it binds is not known. TCRdb processed the reads anew with MiXCR; each CDR3 protein has one entry. Of about 150,000 distinct CDR3 sequences in the sample, about a quarter were seen once. The record originates from a study of T cell repertoires in cytomegalovirus infection. Turning to the study itself: Indications of both CMV infection and matching HLA type were provided by public TCR beta signatures.

Germline CDR1 MNHEY, CDR2 SMNVEV (reference sequence). The CDR3 has 14 residues. Germline trimming cut 7 bases from V and 2 bases from J; bases unmatched to any gene: 5. Study findings and constraints: Summed public TCR beta family frequency identified CMV carriers bearing the relevant HLA.

This rearrangement joins TRBV27 to TRBJ2-7; 10 bases are a match to TRBD2. The sample taken for sequencing was PBMCs. The TCR originated in a human donor in good health (CMV status not recorded). Some clones in this sample may be carry-over from other donors' samples. DNA of the CDR3: TGTGCCAGCAATCCTAGCGGGAGTGCCTACGAGCAGTACTTC. Translated: CASNPSGSAYEQYF.